Following are 10 T cell receptor beta chains from one sample sequenced in a study of tumor-infiltrating lymphocytes in primary liver carcinoma. The investigators made TCR beta cDNA from about 0.45 ug total RNA, using a constant-region primer. TCR beta libraries came from three nested multiplex PCR rounds using slightly modified ARM-PCR. Forward primers for TRBV1-TRBV30 and a C-beta reverse primer served the first two PCR rounds, at around 9 cycles each. TCRdb processed the multiplex PCR reads anew with MiXCR; each CDR3 protein has one entry. There are some 51,000 distinct CDR3 sequences in the sample; around three quarters occur only once, and about 30% lies in the top ten. Co-extraction of both nucleic acids (RNA and DNA) used roughly 20-34 mg of unsorted bulk tissue. The specimen sequenced was liver tumor tissue from sampling region 3. Subset in this sample: tumor region T3, left-lateral pole. The receptors stem from a man aged 40-55 years with primary liver carcinoma and hepatitis B virus infection.

In the case of this clonotype: One junction end does not reproduce the germline sequence, and a read error may be involved. This chain joins TRBV11-2 and TRBJ2-5; weak D call: TRBD2 (6 bases). Germline assignment: CDR1 SGHAT and CDR2 FQNNGV. This CDR3 is 16 amino acids long. The CDR3 spells CAISPGISGLQEIQYF. In DNA, the CDR3 is TGTGCCATCAGCCCTGGGATTAGCGGCTTACAAGAGATCCAGTACTTC.

Concerning this clonotype itself: This may be a read error: a much more frequent sequence differs by one nucleotide. The chain uses TRBV29-1 and TRBJ2-7; D call uncertain. Per germline, CDR1 SQVTM and CDR2 ANQGSEA. The CDR3 length is 12 residues. DNA for the CDR3: TGCAGCACCAAAGGCAACTCCTACGAGCAGCACTTC. Translating it yields CSTKGNSYEQHF.

About this clonotype: One end of the junction is discordant with germline, which a read error may explain. V usage is TRBV6-6 and J usage is TRBJ2-3, with D unclear. The germline CDR1 and CDR2 sequences are MNHNY and SVGAGI (reference sequence). The CDR3 runs 14 residues. In DNA, the CDR3 is TGTACCAGCAGTTTCCTAGTAGGAACAGATACGCAGTATTTT. Protein: CTSSFLVGTDTQYF.

This clonotype has at least ten counts. A much larger clone lies one base from this, so it may be a read error. The chain links TRBV10-3 to TRBJ2-7; the match to TRBD1 covers 8 bases. CDR3 size: 14 residues. Germline CDR1 reads ENHRY; CDR2 reads SYGVKD. V dropped 5 bases and J dropped 5; count of bases not matched to a gene: 8. Written as DNA, the CDR3 is TGTGCCATCAGTCCTAGGGCACAGGGGGACGAGCAGTACTTC. It specifies CAISPRAQGDEQYF.

With respect to this clonotype: Mismatch with germline at one junction end may stem from a read error. The V and J genes are TRBV11-2 and TRBJ2-2; TRBD1 aligns across 7 bases. The germline CDR1 and CDR2 sequences are SGHAT and FQNNGV. The CDR3 consists of 17 residues. The CDR3 protein is CVSSSRRGRADTAELFF. DNA of the CDR3: TGTGTCAGTAGCTCCCGTAGGGGGCGAGCGGACACCGCGGAGCTGTTTTTT.

CDR3 coding DNA: TGTGCCAGCAGTCAAACAGCGCGAGGGACCTACGAGCAGTACTTC. Its translation: CASSQTARGTYEQYF. This sequence joins TRBV4-2 and TRBJ2-7, with D perhaps matching TRBD2 (5 bases). V lost 6 bases, J lost 2 bases, and 17 bases lay in between. The CDR3 spans 15 residues. CDR1 and CDR2 from the germline V gene are LGHNA and YNFKEQ.

A remark on this clonotype: Possible read error: a much larger clone is one base away. The rearrangement uses TRBV7-9 and TRBJ2-3, with 7 bases aligning to TRBD2. This CDR3 comprises 15 residues. Germline CDR1 reads SEHNR; CDR2 reads FQNEAQ (reference sequence). The CDR3 sequence is CASSYTAGVSDMQYF. CDR3 bases: TGTGCCAGCAGCTACACCGCGGGAGTGTCAGATATGCAGTATTTT.

This clonotype occurred a few times. The V call is TRBV11-2, the J call TRBJ2-5; D possibly corresponds to TRBD2 (5 bases). The germline V and J ends were trimmed by 0 bases and 12 bases, with 8 bases remaining between them. The CDR3 has 11 amino acids. The germline gives CDR1 SGHAT, CDR2 FQNNGV. In DNA form, the CDR3 reads TGTGCCAGCAGCTTAGAGGAGGCCGAGTACTTC. Its protein is CASSLEEAEYF. Supplemented by reference TRBV11-2 and TRBJ2-5, the full variable domain reads EAGVAQSPRYKIIEKRQSVAFWCNPISGHATLYWYQQILGQGPKLLIQFQNNGVVDDSQLPKDRFSAERLKGVDSTLKIQPAKLEDSAVYLCASSLEEAEYFGPGTRLLVL.

A remark on this clonotype: At one boundary the junction diverges from the germline segment, which might be a read error. V gene TRBV6-1 combines with J gene TRBJ2-4, with D perhaps matching TRBD2 (5 bases). Germline loops: CDR1 MNHNS, CDR2 SASEGT. This CDR3 contains 13 residues. CDR3 residues: CANKDHGENTQYF. As DNA, the CDR3 is TGTGCCAACAAGGATCACGGGGAAAACACTCAGTACTTC.

In regard to this clonotype: Sequence at one end of the junction differs from germline and may be a read error. The V call is TRBV28, the J call TRBJ1-4; 11 nucleotides line up with TRBD1. Germline-derived CDR1 and CDR2 are MDHEN and SYDVKM. CDR3 length: 17 amino acids. Here the CDR3 reads CASSPPGQGAANEKLSF. Here the CDR3 DNA reads TGTGCTAGCAGTCCCCCCGGACAGGGGGCGGCTAATGAAAAACTGTCTTTT.